A single sample gave rise to the 27 T cell receptor beta chains below, sequenced in a study of technical replicates of blood from a handful of donors. Data came from immunoSEQ multiplex PCR; TCRdb stores just in-frame clones and leaves some out. The table lists about 100,000 clones, approximately 96% of them singletons, with around 0.2% in the top ten. The specimen sequenced was T cells isolated from PBMCs. The source is a human donor in good health.

The chain's CDR3 is CASSPRKGLYEQYF. In nucleotides, the CDR3 is TGTGCCAGCAGCCCGCGTAAAGGACTTTACGAGCAGTACTTC. The V call is TRBV14, the J call TRBJ2-7; D possibly corresponds to TRBD2 (5 bases). The germline CDR1 and CDR2 sequences are SGHDN and FVKESK. V was shortened by 4 bases and J by 4 bases, with 14 bases between the two germline ends. The CDR3 consists of 14 residues.

The chain recombines TRBV7-6 with TRBJ2-7, with D perhaps TRBD1 (6 bases). Trimming cost V 5 bases and J 0 bases, with 14 bases left between them. The CDR3 sequence is 15 residues long. CDR1 and CDR2 (germline): SGHVS, FNYEAQ. Here the CDR3 DNA reads TGTGCCAGCAGCCCCTTAGACAGGAGCTCCTACGAGCAGTACTTC. Encoded protein: CASSPLDRSSYEQYF.

This clone was seen only once. The chain carries TRBV6-5 and TRBJ2-7; 7 bases line up with TRBD1. There are 13 residues in the CDR3. The germline CDR1 and CDR2 sequences are MNHEY and SVGAGI. The trim removed 1 base at V and 5 bases at J, leaving 2 bases unmatched. CDR3 nucleotide sequence: TGTGCCAGCAGTTACTATACAGGGGACGAGCAGTACTTC. Encoded protein: CASSYYTGDEQYF.

The chain couples TRBV28 to TRBJ2-7; D may be TRBD1 (6 bases). V lost 1 base and J lost 0, with 13 bases in between. The CDR3 loop spans 16 amino acids. Germline values: CDR1 MDHEN, CDR2 SYDVKM. The DNA of the CDR3 is TGTGCCAGCAGTTTATCTGGGGGCGCCGACTCCTACGAGCAGTACTTC. This encodes CASSLSGGADSYEQYF.

CDR3 sequence reads: CASSSDWSEAFF. Written as DNA, the CDR3 is TGTGCCAGCAGCTCGGACTGGTCTGAAGCTTTCTTT. This chain connects TRBV5-4 to TRBJ1-1; no clear D. V was trimmed by 3 bases and J by 6 bases, leaving 9 bases between them. CDR1 is SGHNT, CDR2 YYREEE, per germline (reference sequence). This CDR3 has 12 amino acids. Full variable domain (missing parts from reference TRBV5-4 and TRBJ1-1): ETGVTQSPTHLIKTRGQQVTLRCSSQSGHNTVSWYQQALGQGPQFIFQYYREEENGRGNFPPRFSGLQFPNYSSELNVNALELDDSALYLCASSSDWSEAFFGQGTRLTVV.

The V call is TRBV4-2, the J call TRBJ2-7; maybe TRBD1 (6 bases). CDR1 LGHNA and CDR2 YNFKEQ come from the germline V gene. The CDR3 is made up of 16 amino acids. Trimming left V 1 base short and J 1 base short, with 14 bases between. The CDR3 is CASSQVKAGVSYEQYF. The DNA of the CDR3 is TGTGCCAGCAGCCAAGTAAAGGCAGGGGTTTCCTACGAGCAGTACTTC.

The V and J genes are TRBV18 and TRBJ1-2, with 8 positions matching TRBD1. This CDR3 has 15 residues. Germline V gene data show CDR1 as KGHSH and CDR2 as LQKENI. Trimming cost V 5 bases and J 0 bases; bases outside gene matches: 5. CDR3 sequence: CASSGGTGSNYGYTF. DNA of the CDR3: TGTGCCAGCTCAGGAGGGACAGGATCTAACTATGGCTACACCTTC. Full variable domain (missing parts from reference TRBV18 and TRBJ1-2): NAGVMQNPRHLVRRRGQEARLRCSPMKGHSHVYWYRQLPEEGLKFMVYLQKENIIDESGMPKERFSAEFPKEGPSILRIQQVVRGDSAAYFCASSGGTGSNYGYTFGSGTRLTVV.

CDR3 DNA: TGTGCCATCAGTGAGCAGGCAGCTAACTATGGCTACACCTTC. It codes for CAISEQAANYGYTF. The chain uses TRBV10-3 and TRBJ1-2; no clear D. CDR3 length equals 14 residues. The V gene lost 2 bases and the J gene lost 0 bases, with 7 bases spanning the gap. The germline gives CDR1 ENHRY, CDR2 SYGVKD.

This chain links TRBV6-5 with TRBJ2-7; D might be TRBD1 (5 bases). The CDR3 totals 14 residues. Germline CDR1 and CDR2: MNHEY and SVGAGI. CDR3: CVSRRLQETAEQYF. The DNA of the CDR3 is TGTGTGAGCAGAAGATTACAGGAGACGGCCGAGCAGTACTTC.

The J gene is TRBJ2-5, the V gene TRBV5-1; 8 nucleotides line up with TRBD2. The CDR3 runs 16 residues. J was trimmed by 3 bases and V by 1 base; bases with no gene match: 8. Germline V gene sequence: CDR1 SGHRS, CDR2 YFSETQ. The CDR3 coding sequence is TGCGCCAGCAGCTTGAGTACGGGAGGGCCTGAAGAGACCCAGTACTTC. Its protein product is CASSLSTGGPEETQYF.

The chain uses TRBV9 and TRBJ2-4, with D tentatively TRBD1 (6 bases). This CDR3 contains 14 residues. V gave up 6 bases and J gave up 2 bases, with 12 bases separating them. Looked up from germline, CDR1 is SGDLS and CDR2 is YYNGEE. The CDR3 sequence is CASTRGSSKNIQYF. The CDR3 DNA follows: TGTGCCAGCACCAGGGGTAGTTCCAAAAACATTCAGTACTTC.

The V call is TRBV5-1, the J call TRBJ2-5; 7 bases map to TRBD1. The germline gives CDR1 SGHRS, CDR2 YFSETQ. After removal of 4 bases from V and 2 bases from J, the junction contained 11 bases not matched to a gene. There are 16 residues in the CDR3. CDR3 DNA sequence: TGCGCCAGCAGCAGTGGACAGGTGGGGGAGCAAGAGACCCAGTACTTC. This codes for CASSSGQVGEQETQYF.

The sample holds one count of this clone. The chain carries TRBV7-9 and TRBJ2-7, with TRBD2 matching over 9 bases. The CDR3 has 14 amino acids. Trimming took 4 bases from V and 3 from J; bases not matched to a gene: 4. Germline CDR1 is SEHNR and CDR2 is FQNEAQ (reference sequence). The CDR3 bases are TGTGCCAGCAGCTGGGGAGCGGGAGGCTACGAGCAGTACTTC. Its translation: CASSWGAGGYEQYF.

V gene TRBV19 combines with J gene TRBJ2-2; D remains ambiguous. Germline V gives CDR1 LNHDA, CDR2 SQIVND (reference sequence). The CDR3 consists of 14 residues. V lost 1 base, J lost 1 base, and 4 bases lay in between. CDR3 sequence (DNA): TGTGCCAGTAGTATAGGTCTGAACACCGGGGAGCTGTTTTTT. Translating gives CASSIGLNTGELFF.

V is TRBV19 and J is TRBJ2-7, with a weak D call TRBD1 (6 bases). Germline V lookup: CDR1 LNHDA, CDR2 SQIVND (reference sequence). CDR3 length: 13 residues. The V end lost 5 bases, the J end lost 5 bases, and 13 bases lay between the germline ends. The DNA of the CDR3 is TGTGCCAGTAGTCTCAGGGGTCAGGACGAGCAGTACTTC. This sequence encodes CASSLRGQDEQYF.

The chain is built from TRBV6-6 and TRBJ2-7; 8 bases are shared with TRBD2. Germline trimming cut 6 bases from V and 3 bases from J; bases unmatched to any gene: 13. This CDR3 spans 16 amino acids. Germline V gene data show CDR1 as MNHNY and CDR2 as SVGAGI (reference sequence). CDR3 sequence (DNA): TGTGCCAGCAGGGACACCCGTAGCGGGGCAATCTACGAGCAGTACTTC. Translated: CASRDTRSGAIYEQYF.

This chain links TRBV28 with TRBJ1-3; D gene ambiguous. Germline V CDR1 and CDR2: MDHEN, SYDVKM. The CDR3 runs 12 residues. Trimming took 8 bases from V and 4 from J, leaving 9 bases between them. The CDR3 DNA reads TGTGCCAGCCGTTCGGGGGGAAACACCATATATTTT. It codes for CASRSGGNTIYF.

The gene calls are TRBV11-3 and TRBJ2-3, with TRBD2 matching over 8 bases. In germline, CDR1 is SGHNT, CDR2 YENEEA. The V and J ends lost 4 bases and 2 bases, in that order; junction bases with no gene match: 8. The CDR3 has 16 amino acids. CDR3 sequence (DNA): TGTGCCAGCAGCTCGTCCGGACTAGCCATCACAGATACGCAGTATTTT. This translates into CASSSSGLAITDTQYF.

The chain is built from TRBV25-1 and TRBJ2-7, with 12 bases fitting TRBD1. V gave up 3 bases and J gave up 2 bases; unmatched junction bases: 5. This CDR3 region has 16 residues. Germline V gives CDR1 MGHDK, CDR2 SYGVNS. The CDR3 bases are TGTGCCAGCAGTGATCGGGACAGGGGGCACACCTACGAGCAGTACTTC. It encodes CASSDRDRGHTYEQYF.

The rearrangement links TRBV27 to TRBJ2-1; 8 bases are shared with TRBD2. J gave up 2 bases and V 1 base, and 4 bases lay outside the gene matches. Germline CDR1 and CDR2: MNHEY and SMNVEV (reference sequence). The CDR3 is 16 amino acids. CDR3 loop: CASSLWFSGTYNEQFF. Here the CDR3 DNA reads TGTGCCAGCAGTTTATGGTTTAGCGGGACCTACAATGAGCAGTTCTTC.

The chain uses TRBV10-1 and TRBJ2-1; D gene unclear. CDR3 length: 13 amino acids. With 0 bases removed from V and 10 bases from J, the gap between germline ends came to 10 bases. Germline V gives CDR1 WNHNN, CDR2 SYGVQD (reference sequence). The DNA of the CDR3 is TGCGCCAGCAGTGAGTCGACTCCACGGGAGCAGTTCTTC. Translation: CASSESTPREQFF.

The chain recombines TRBV19 with TRBJ2-3; 9 bases fit TRBD1. The V segment lost 6 bases and the J segment 5 bases; nucleotides outside the gene matches: 3. The germline gives CDR1 LNHDA, CDR2 SQIVND (reference sequence). The CDR3 extends over 13 amino acids. CDR3 nucleotide sequence: TGTGCCAGTAGGAGGGACAGGGAAGATACGCAGTATTTT. Its protein is CASRRDREDTQYF.

The chain uses TRBV5-4 and TRBJ2-5; 8 nucleotides align to TRBD2. Germline V gene data show CDR1 as SGHNT and CDR2 as YYREEE (reference sequence). V trimming: 4 bases; J trimming: 4 bases; junction bases outside the gene matches: 9. The CDR3 runs 15 residues. This chain's CDR3 is CASSPEMAGGETQYF. CDR3 in DNA: TGTGCCAGCAGCCCGGAGATGGCGGGGGGAGAGACCCAGTACTTC.

The CDR3 is CASSMVGQADEKLFF. The DNA of the CDR3 is TGTGCCAGTAGTATGGTGGGACAGGCGGATGAAAAACTGTTTTTT. This rearrangement joins TRBV19 to TRBJ1-4, with 8 positions matching TRBD1. The CDR3 is 15 amino acids. V shed 3 bases, J shed 6 bases, and the junction held 6 bases outside the gene matches. Germline-derived CDR1 and CDR2 are LNHDA and SQIVND (reference sequence).

The chain links TRBV27 to TRBJ1-5; TRBD1 might be the D (5 bases). Germline assignment: CDR1 MNHEY and CDR2 SMNVEV (reference sequence). This CDR3 spans 13 amino acids. With 3 bases removed from V and 4 bases from J, the gap between germline ends came to 7 bases. The CDR3 DNA reads TGTGCCAGCAGTTTCGGGGGGAATCAGCCCCAGCATTTT. Protein product: CASSFGGNQPQHF.

The gene calls are TRBV11-2 and TRBJ2-1, with D hard to call. The germline V gene encodes CDR1 SGHAT and CDR2 FQNNGV. The CDR3 has 15 residues. Trimming left V 0 bases short and J 7 bases short, with 13 bases between. In DNA form, the CDR3 reads TGTGCCAGCAGCTTAGACCGGGTCGTGATTAATGAGCAGTTCTTC. Translation gives CASSLDRVVINEQFF.

V is TRBV7-9 and J is TRBJ1-4, with D perhaps matching TRBD1 (5 bases). Between the trimmed V and J ends, which lost 1 base and 3 bases, there was a span of 9 bases. There are 15 residues in the CDR3. Per the germline V gene, CDR1 is SEHNR and CDR2 is FQNEAQ (reference sequence). The CDR3 region has the DNA TGTGCCAGCAGCTTAGAGGGACTACCTAATGAAAAACTGTTTTTT. It encodes CASSLEGLPNEKLFF.